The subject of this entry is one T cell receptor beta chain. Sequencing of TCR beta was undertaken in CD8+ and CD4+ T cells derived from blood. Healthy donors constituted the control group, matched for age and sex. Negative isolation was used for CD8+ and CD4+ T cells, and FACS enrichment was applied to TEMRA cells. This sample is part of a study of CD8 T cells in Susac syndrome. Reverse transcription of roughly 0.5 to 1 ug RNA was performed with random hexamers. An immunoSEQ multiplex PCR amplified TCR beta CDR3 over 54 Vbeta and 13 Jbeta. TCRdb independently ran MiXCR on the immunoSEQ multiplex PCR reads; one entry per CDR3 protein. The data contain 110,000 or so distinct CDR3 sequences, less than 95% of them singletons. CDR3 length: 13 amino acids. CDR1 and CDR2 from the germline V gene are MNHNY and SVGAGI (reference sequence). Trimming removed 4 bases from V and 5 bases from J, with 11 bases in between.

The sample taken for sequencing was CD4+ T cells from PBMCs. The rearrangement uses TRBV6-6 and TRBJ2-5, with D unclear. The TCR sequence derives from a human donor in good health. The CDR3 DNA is TGTGCCAGCAGTTCGGTCGAAGGGGAGACCCAGTACTTC. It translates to CASSSVEGETQYF.